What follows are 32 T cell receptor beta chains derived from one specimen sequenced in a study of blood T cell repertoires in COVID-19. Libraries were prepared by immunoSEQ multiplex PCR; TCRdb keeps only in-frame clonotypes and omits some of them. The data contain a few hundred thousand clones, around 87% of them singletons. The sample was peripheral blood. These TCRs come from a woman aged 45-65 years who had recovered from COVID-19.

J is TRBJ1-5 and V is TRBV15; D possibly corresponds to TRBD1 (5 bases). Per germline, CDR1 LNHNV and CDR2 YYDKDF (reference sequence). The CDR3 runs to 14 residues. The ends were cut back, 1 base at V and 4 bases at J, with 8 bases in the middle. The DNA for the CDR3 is TGTGCCACCAGCAGAGTAACAGGAAATCAGCCCCAGCATTTT. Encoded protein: CATSRVTGNQPQHF.

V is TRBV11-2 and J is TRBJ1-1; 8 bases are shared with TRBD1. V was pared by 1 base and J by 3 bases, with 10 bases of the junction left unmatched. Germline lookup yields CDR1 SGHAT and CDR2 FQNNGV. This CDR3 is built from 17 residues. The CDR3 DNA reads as TGTGCCAGCAGCTTAGGGGACAGGATTCGGCGGGACACTGAAGCTTTCTTT. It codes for CASSLGDRIRRDTEAFF.

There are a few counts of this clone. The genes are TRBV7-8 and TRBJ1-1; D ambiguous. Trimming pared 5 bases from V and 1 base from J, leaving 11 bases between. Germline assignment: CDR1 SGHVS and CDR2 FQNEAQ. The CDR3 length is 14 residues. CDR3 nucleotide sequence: TGTGCCAGCAGCCTCCTCGGCGGGAACACTGAAGCTTTCTTT. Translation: CASSLLGGNTEAFF.

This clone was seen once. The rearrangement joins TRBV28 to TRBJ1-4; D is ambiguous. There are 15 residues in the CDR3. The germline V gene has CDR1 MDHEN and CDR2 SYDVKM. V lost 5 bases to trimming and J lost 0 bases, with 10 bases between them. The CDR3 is CASSAYSATNEKLFF. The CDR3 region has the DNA TGTGCCAGCAGTGCCTACAGTGCAACTAATGAAAAACTGTTTTTT.

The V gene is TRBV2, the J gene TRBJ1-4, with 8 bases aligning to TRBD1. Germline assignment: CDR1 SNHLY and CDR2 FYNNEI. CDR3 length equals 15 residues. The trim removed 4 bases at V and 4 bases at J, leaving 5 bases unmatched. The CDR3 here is CASSGQGIINEKLFF. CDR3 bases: TGTGCCAGCAGTGGACAGGGGATAATTAATGAAAAACTGTTTTTT.

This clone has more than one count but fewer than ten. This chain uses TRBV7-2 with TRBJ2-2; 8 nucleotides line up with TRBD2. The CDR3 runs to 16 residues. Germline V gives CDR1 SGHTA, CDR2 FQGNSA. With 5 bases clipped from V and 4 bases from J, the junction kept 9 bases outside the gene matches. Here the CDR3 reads CASSPGAGGLTGELFF. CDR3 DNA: TGTGCCAGCAGCCCCGGGGCGGGAGGCCTCACCGGGGAGCTGTTTTTT.

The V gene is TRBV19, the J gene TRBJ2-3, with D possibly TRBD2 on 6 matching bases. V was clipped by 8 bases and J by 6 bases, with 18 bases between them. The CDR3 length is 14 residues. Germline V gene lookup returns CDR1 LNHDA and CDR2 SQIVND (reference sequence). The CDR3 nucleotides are TGTGCCAGTGCTGCGACTAGTATTATGGATACGCAGTATTTT. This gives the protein CASAATSIMDTQYF.

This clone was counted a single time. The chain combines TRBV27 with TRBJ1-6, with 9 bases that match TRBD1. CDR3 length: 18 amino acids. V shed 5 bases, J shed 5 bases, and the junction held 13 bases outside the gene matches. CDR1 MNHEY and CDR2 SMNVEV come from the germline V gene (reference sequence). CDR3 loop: CASSPMYTGGDHNSPLHF. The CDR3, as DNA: TGTGCCAGCAGTCCGATGTATACAGGGGGCGACCATAATTCACCCCTCCACTTT.

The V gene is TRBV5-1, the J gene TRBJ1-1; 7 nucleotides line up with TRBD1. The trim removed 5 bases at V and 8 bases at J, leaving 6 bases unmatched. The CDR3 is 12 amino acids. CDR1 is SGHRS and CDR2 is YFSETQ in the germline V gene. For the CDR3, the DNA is TGCGCCAGCAGTTTAACAGGGGCAGAAGCTTTCTTT. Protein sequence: CASSLTGAEAFF.

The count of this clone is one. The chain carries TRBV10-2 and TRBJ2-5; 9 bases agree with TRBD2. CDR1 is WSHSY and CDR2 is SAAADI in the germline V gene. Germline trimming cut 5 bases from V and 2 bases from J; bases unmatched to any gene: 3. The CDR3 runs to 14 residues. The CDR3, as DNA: TGCGCCAGCAGTTTCCTAGCGGGACAAGAGACCCAGTACTTC. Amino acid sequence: CASSFLAGQETQYF.

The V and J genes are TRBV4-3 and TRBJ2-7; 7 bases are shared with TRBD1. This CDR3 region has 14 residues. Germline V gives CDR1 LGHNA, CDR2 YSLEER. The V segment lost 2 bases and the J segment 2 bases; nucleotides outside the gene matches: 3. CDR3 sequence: CASSQSTGPYEQYF. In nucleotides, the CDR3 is TGCGCCAGCAGCCAATCGACAGGGCCCTACGAGCAGTACTTC.

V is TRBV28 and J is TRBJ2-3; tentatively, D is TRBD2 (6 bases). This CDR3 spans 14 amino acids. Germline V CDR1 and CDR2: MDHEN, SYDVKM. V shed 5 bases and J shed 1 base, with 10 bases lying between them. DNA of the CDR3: TGTGCCAGCAGTCGGCCGGGGGGCACAGATACGCAGTATTTT. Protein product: CASSRPGGTDTQYF.

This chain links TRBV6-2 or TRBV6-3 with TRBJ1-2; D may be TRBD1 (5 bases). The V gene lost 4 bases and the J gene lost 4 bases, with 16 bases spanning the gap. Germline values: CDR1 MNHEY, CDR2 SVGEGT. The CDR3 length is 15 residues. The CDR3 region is CASSSRQSPVYGYTF. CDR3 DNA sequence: TGTGCCAGCAGTTCACGACAGAGTCCAGTCTATGGCTACACCTTC.

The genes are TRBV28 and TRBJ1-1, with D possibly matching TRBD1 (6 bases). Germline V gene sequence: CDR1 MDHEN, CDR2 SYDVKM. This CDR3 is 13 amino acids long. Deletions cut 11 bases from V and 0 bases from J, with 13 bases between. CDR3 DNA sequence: TGTGCCTTACAGGGCACCTTGAACACTGAAGCTTTCTTT. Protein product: CALQGTLNTEAFF.

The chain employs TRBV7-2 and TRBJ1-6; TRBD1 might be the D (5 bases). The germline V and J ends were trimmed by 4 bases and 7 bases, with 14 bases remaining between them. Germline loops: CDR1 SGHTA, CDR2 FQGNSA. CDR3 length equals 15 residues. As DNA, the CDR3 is TGTGCCAGCAGCTACGGGGGGGTCACAAATTCACCCCTCCACTTT. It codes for CASSYGGVTNSPLHF.

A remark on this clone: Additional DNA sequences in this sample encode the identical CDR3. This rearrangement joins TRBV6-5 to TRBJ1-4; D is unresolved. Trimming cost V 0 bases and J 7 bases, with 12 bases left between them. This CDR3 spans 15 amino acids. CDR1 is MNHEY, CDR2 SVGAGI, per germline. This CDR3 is CASSYSTGLGEKLFF. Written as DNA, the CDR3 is TGTGCCAGCAGTTACTCCACGGGATTGGGTGAAAAACTGTTTTTT.

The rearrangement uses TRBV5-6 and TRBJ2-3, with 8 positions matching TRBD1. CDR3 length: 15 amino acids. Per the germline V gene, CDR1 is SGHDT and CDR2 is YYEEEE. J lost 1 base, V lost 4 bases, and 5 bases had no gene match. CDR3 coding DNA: TGTGCCAGCAGCGCCCCGGGACAGGGCACAGATACGCAGTATTTT. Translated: CASSAPGQGTDTQYF.

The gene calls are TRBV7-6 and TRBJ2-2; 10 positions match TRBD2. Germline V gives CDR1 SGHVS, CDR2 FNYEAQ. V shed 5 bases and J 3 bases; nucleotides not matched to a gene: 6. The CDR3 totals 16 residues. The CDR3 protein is CASSRGTSVYTGELFF. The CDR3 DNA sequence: TGTGCCAGCAGCCGCGGGACTAGCGTGTACACCGGGGAGCTGTTTTTT.

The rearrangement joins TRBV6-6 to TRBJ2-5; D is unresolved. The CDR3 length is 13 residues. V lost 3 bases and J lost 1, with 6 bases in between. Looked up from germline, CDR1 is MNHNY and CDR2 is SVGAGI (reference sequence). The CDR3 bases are TGTGCCAGCAGTTATGGGCCCCAAGAGACCCAGTACTTC. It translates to CASSYGPQETQYF.

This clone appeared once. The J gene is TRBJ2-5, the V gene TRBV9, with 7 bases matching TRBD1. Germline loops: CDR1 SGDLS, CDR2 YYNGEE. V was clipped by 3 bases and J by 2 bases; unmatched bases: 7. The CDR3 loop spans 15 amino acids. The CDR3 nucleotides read TGTGCCAGCAGCGGGCAGACAGGGTCTCAAGAGACCCAGTACTTC. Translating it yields CASSGQTGSQETQYF.

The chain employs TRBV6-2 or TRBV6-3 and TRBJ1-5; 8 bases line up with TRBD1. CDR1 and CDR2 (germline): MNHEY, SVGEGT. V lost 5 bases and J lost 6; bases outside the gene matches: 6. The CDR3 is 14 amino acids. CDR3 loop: CASSDRGSGQPQHF. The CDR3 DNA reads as TGTGCCAGCAGTGACAGGGGTAGCGGTCAGCCCCAGCATTTT.

CDR3 amino acids: CASSLGAAPLHF. The CDR3 DNA sequence: TGTGCCAGCAGCTTAGGAGCGGCACCCCTCCACTTT. V is TRBV7-2 and J is TRBJ1-6; no clear D gene. Trimming left V 1 base short and J 11 bases short, with 6 bases between. Germline loops: CDR1 SGHTA, CDR2 FQGNSA. The CDR3 runs to 12 residues.

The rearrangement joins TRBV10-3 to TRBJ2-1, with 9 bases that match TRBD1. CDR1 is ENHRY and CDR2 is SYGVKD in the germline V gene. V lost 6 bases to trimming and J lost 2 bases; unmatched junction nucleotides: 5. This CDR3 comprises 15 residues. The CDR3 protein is CAIRATGGPYNEQFF. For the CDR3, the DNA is TGTGCCATCAGAGCAACAGGGGGCCCCTACAATGAGCAGTTCTTC.

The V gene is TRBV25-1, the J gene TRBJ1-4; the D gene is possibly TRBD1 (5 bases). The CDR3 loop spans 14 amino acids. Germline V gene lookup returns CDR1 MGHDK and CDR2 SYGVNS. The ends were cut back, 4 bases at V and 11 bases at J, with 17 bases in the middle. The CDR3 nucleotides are TGTGCCAGCAGTGCTAAGGGGCCTCGCGATAAACTGTTTTTT. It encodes CASSAKGPRDKLFF.

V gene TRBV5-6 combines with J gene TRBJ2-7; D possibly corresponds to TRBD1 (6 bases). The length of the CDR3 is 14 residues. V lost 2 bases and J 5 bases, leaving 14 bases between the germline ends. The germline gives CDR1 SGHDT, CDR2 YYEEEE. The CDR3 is CASSFIPGAHEQYF. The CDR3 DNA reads TGTGCCAGCAGCTTTATCCCAGGGGCCCACGAGCAGTACTTC.

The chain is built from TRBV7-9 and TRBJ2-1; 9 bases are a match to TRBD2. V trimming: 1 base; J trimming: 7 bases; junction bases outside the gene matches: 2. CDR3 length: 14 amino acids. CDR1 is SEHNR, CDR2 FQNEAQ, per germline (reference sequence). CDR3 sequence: CASSLVAGGNEQFF. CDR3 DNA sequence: TGTGCCAGCAGCTTAGTTGCGGGAGGGAATGAGCAGTTCTTC. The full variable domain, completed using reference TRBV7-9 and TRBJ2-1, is DTGVSQNPRHKITKRGQNVTFRCDPISEHNRLYWYRQTLGQGPEFLTYFQNEAQLEKSRLLSDRFSAERPKGSFSTLEIQRTEQGDSAMYLCASSLVAGGNEQFFGPGTRLTVL.

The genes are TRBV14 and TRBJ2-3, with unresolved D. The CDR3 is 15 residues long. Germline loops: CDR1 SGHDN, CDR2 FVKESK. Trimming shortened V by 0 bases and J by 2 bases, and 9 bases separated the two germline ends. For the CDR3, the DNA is TGTGCCAGCAGCCAAGACTGGCGGCTCACAGATACGCAGTATTTT. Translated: CASSQDWRLTDTQYF. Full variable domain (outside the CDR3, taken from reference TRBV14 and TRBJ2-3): EAGVTQFPSHSVIEKGQTVTLRCDPISGHDNLYWYRRVMGKEIKFLLHFVKESKQDESGMPNNRFLAERTGGTYSTLKVQPAELEDSGVYFCASSQDWRLTDTQYFGPGTRLTVL.

The DNA of the CDR3 is TGTGCCAGCAGCCCCGGGACAAAGAACACCGGGGAGCTGTTTTTT. This codes for CASSPGTKNTGELFF. The rearrangement uses TRBV7-7 and TRBJ2-2; TRBD1 is a possible D gene (6 bases). The CDR3 runs 15 residues. The V and J ends lost 5 bases and 1 base respectively, with 11 bases between them. From germline, CDR1 is SSHAT and CDR2 FNYEAQ (reference sequence). Complete variable domain (other parts from reference TRBV7-7 and TRBJ2-2): GAGVSQSPRYKVTKRGQDVTLRCDPISSHATLYWYQQALGQGPEFLTYFNYEAQPDKSGLPSDRFSAERPEGSISTLTIQRTEQRDSAMYRCASSPGTKNTGELFFGEGSRLTVL.

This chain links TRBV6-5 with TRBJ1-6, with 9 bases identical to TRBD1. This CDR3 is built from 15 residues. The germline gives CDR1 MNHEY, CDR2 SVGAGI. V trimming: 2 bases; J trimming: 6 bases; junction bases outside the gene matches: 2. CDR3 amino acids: CASSYTTGGNSPLHF. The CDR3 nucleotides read TGTGCCAGCAGTTACACGACAGGGGGTAATTCACCCCTCCACTTT.

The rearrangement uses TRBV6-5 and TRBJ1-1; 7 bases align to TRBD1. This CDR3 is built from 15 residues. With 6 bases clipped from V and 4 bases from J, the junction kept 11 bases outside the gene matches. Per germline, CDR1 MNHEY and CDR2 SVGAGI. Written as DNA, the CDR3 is TGTGCCAGCAGAATAAGCACAGGGGCGGGCACTGAAGCTTTCTTT. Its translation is CASRISTGAGTEAFF.

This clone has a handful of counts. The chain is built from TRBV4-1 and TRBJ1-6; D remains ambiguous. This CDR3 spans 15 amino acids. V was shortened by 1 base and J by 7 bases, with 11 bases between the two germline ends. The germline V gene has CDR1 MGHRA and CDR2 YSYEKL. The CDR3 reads CASSQGQDENSPLHF. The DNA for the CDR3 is TGCGCCAGCAGCCAAGGACAAGACGAGAATTCACCCCTCCACTTT.

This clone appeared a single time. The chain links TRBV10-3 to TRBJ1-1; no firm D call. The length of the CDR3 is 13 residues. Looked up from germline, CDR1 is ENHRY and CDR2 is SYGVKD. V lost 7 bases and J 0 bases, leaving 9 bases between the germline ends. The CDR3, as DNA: TGTGCCATCACCCCCGGTATGAACACTGAAGCTTTCTTT. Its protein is CAITPGMNTEAFF.